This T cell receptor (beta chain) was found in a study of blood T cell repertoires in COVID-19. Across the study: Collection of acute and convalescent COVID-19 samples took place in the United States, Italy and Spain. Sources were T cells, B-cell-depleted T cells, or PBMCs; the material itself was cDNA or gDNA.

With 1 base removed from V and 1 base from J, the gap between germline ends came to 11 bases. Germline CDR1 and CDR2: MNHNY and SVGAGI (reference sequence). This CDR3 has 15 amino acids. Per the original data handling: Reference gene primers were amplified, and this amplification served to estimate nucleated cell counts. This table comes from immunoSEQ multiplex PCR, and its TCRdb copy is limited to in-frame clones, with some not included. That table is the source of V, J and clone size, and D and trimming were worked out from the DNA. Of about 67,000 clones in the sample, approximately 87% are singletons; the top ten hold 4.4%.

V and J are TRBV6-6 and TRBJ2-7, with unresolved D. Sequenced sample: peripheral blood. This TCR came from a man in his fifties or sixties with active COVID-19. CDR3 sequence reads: CASSYLLSVSYEQYF. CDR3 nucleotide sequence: TGTGCCAGCAGTTACTTGTTATCGGTATCCTACGAGCAGTACTTC.